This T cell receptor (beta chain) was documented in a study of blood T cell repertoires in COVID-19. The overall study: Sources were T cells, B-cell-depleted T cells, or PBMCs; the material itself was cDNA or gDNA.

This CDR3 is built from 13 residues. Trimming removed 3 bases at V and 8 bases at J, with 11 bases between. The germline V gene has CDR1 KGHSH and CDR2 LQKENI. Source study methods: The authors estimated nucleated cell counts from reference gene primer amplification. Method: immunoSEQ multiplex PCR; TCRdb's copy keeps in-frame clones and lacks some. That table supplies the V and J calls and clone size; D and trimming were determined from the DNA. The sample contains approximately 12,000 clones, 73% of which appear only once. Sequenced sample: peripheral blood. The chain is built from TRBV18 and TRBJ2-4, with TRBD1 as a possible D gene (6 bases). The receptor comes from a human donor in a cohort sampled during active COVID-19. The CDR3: CASSPDKGDIQYF. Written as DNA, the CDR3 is TGTGCCAGCTCACCCGACAAGGGGGACATTCAGTACTTC.